A single sample gave rise to the 28 T cell receptor beta chains below, sequenced in a study of blood T cells in healthy people across ages. Together with a sample-barcoded 5' primer, a J-beta primer mix was included in a second PCR lasting about 7 to 11 cycles. TCRdb called the 5' RACE reads again in MiXCR, with one record for every CDR3 protein. The data show about 720,000 distinct CDR3 sequences, with 22% seen just once and less than 25% held by the top ten. Specimen: blood. Receptor source: a man between 65 and 85 years old in good health.

The table lists this clonotype with a few counts. The gene calls are TRBV7-2 and TRBJ2-1; D remains ambiguous. Trimming stripped 5 bases from V and 4 bases from J, with 12 bases between. Germline CDR1 is SGHTA and CDR2 is FQGNSA. This CDR3 region has 14 residues. CDR3 protein: CASSRPDGYNEQFF. Written as DNA, the CDR3 is TGTGCCAGCAGCCGGCCCGACGGATACAATGAGCAGTTCTTC.

The DNA of the CDR3 is TGTGCCAGCAGTCCGAGACAGTTCTGGGATACGCAGTATTTT. Protein: CASSPRQFWDTQYF. The chain is built from TRBV27 and TRBJ2-3, with D possibly matching TRBD1 (5 bases). Trimming shortened V by 5 bases and J by 6 bases, and 15 bases separated the two germline ends. In germline, CDR1 is MNHEY, CDR2 SMNVEV (reference sequence). The CDR3 has 14 residues.

The rearrangement joins TRBV27 to TRBJ2-5, with 10 bases fitting TRBD2. The end of the DNA is better explained by TRBJ2-1, so the J call may be wrong. Germline V CDR1 and CDR2: MNHEY, SMNVEV (reference sequence). The CDR3 has 14 residues. The CDR3 DNA follows: TGTGCCAGCAGTTTCCTAGCGGGGGTGGCTGAGCAGTTCTTC. It yields the protein CASSFLAGVAEQFF.

This clonotype was recorded a few times. The rearrangement links TRBV11-1 to TRBJ2-1; 7 nucleotides align to TRBD1. The CDR3 spans 14 residues. J lost 8 bases, V lost 5 bases, and 9 bases had no gene match. Germline V gene lookup returns CDR1 SGHAT and CDR2 FQDESV (reference sequence). The CDR3 sequence: CASSRITGAHEQFF. The CDR3 bases are TGTGCCAGCAGCCGAATAACAGGGGCTCATGAGCAGTTCTTC.

This clonotype appeared a few times. The chain carries TRBV20-1 and TRBJ2-7; 9 bases agree with TRBD2. This CDR3 is built from 14 residues. V shed 1 base and J 5 bases; nucleotides not matched to a gene: 6. CDR1 is DFQATT, CDR2 SNEGSKA, per germline (reference sequence). The CDR3 here is CSARGSGSIHEQYV. CDR3 DNA: TGCAGTGCTAGAGGTAGCGGGAGCATCCACGAGCAGTACGTC.

There are a few counts of this clonotype. The gene calls are TRBV28 and TRBJ2-1; D is unclear. The germline CDR1 and CDR2 sequences are MDHEN and SYDVKM. Deletions cut 0 bases from V and 0 bases from J, with 15 bases between. This CDR3 spans 18 amino acids. The CDR3 nucleotides read TGTGCCAGCAGTTTATGGGATTCTCGTGGCGACTCCTACAATGAGCAGTTCTTC. Its protein product is CASSLWDSRGDSYNEQFF. The full variable domain, completed using reference TRBV28 and TRBJ2-1, is DVKVTQSSRYLVKRTGEKVFLECVQDMDHENMFWYRQDPGLGLRLIYFSYDVKMKEKGDIPEGYSVSREKKERFSLILESASTNQTSMYLCASSLWDSRGDSYNEQFFGPGTRLTVL.

This clonotype was counted between two and nine times. The J gene is TRBJ2-7, the V gene TRBV4-1; TRBD2 might be the D (6 bases). This CDR3 contains 14 residues. Germline CDR1 MGHRA, CDR2 YSYEKL. V lost 2 bases to trimming and J lost 7 bases, with 15 bases between them. CDR3 coding DNA: TGCGCCAGCAGCCAAATGGAACGTCGGGGGGAGCAGTACTTC. It codes for CASSQMERRGEQYF.

This clonotype was detected only a few times. This chain uses TRBV4-1 with TRBJ1-1; the D gene is possibly TRBD1 (5 bases). The CDR3 loop spans 17 amino acids. With 0 bases removed from V and 7 bases from J, the gap between germline ends came to 21 bases. The germline V gene encodes CDR1 MGHRA and CDR2 YSYEKL. Here the CDR3 reads CASSQEPLGQGDLEAFF. CDR3 bases: TGCGCCAGCAGCCAAGAGCCGTTAGGGCAGGGTGATCTTGAAGCTTTCTTT.

The V and J genes are TRBV7-2 and TRBJ2-2, with D tentatively TRBD2 (7 bases). Per germline, CDR1 SGHTA and CDR2 FQGNSA. The CDR3 totals 15 residues. V shed 6 bases and J shed 8 bases, with 19 bases lying between them. The CDR3 reads CASSYEGGRQGELFF. The CDR3 DNA sequence: TGTGCCAGCAGTTACGAGGGGGGGCGGCAAGGGGAGCTGTTTTTT.

A few counts support this clonotype. CDR3 protein: CSARDHREVFF. CDR3 sequence (DNA): TGCAGTGCTAGAGATCACAGGGAGGTTTTCTTT. The chain has TRBV20-1 and TRBJ1-1, with D possibly matching TRBD1 (6 bases). The CDR3 loop spans 11 amino acids. The V gene's germline CDR1 is DFQATT and CDR2 SNEGSKA (reference sequence). Trimming removed 0 bases at V and 13 bases at J, with 12 bases between.

CDR3: CASRAGRPTDTQYF. As DNA, the CDR3 is TGTGCCAGCAGGGCCGGCCGACCCACAGATACGCAGTATTTT. The V and J genes are TRBV12-3 or TRBV12-4 and TRBJ2-3; D not certain. Trimming took 6 bases from V and 2 from J, leaving 12 bases between them. This CDR3 is 14 amino acids long.

This clonotype was recorded a few times. This chain joins TRBV5-1 and TRBJ1-2; unclear D gene. V gave up 4 bases and J gave up 2 bases, with 12 bases separating them. Germline CDR1 reads SGHRS; CDR2 reads YFSETQ. The CDR3 runs to 14 residues. CDR3 in amino acids: CASSAGTSNYGYTF. In DNA, the CDR3 is TGCGCCAGCAGCGCGGGTACTTCCAACTATGGCTACACCTTC.

This clonotype turned up a few times. This chain's CDR3 is CASRQHHGTVSYEQYF. DNA of the CDR3: TGTGCCAGCAGGCAACATCACGGGACAGTCTCCTACGAGCAGTACTTC. V and J are TRBV6-1 and TRBJ2-5; 7 bases are a match to TRBD1. Gene TRBJ2-7 matches the end of the DNA better, so the J call may be wrong. CDR3 length: 16 amino acids. CDR1 MNHNS and CDR2 SASEGT come from the germline V gene.

The V and J genes are TRBV5-1 and TRBJ2-3; D gene ambiguous. Per the germline V gene, CDR1 is SGHRS and CDR2 is YFSETQ. This CDR3 comprises 13 residues. V was pared by 1 base and J by 6 bases, with 9 bases between. The CDR3 loop reads CASSLILDDTQYF. The CDR3 nucleotides read TGCGCCAGCAGCTTGATCCTAGACGATACGCAGTATTTT.

This clonotype has a handful of counts. As DNA, the CDR3 is TGTGCCAGCAGTCGCGACGGTCATAGCAATCAGCCCCAGCATTTT. It codes for CASSRDGHSNQPQHF. This chain links TRBV12-3 or TRBV12-4 with TRBJ1-5; no firm D call. The CDR3 consists of 15 residues. The V and J ends lost 5 bases and 0 bases respectively, with 11 bases between them.

This clonotype turned up a few times. The gene calls are TRBV5-5 and TRBJ1-2; no firm D call. The CDR3 runs to 12 residues. Looked up from germline, CDR1 is SGHKS and CDR2 is YYEKEE (reference sequence). The ends were cut back, 3 bases at V and 1 base at J, with 4 bases in the middle. The CDR3 protein is CASSWDNYGYTF. CDR3 sequence (DNA): TGTGCCAGCAGCTGGGATAACTATGGCTACACCTTC. Filled out from reference TRBV5-5 and TRBJ1-2, the complete variable domain reads DAGVTQSPTHLIKTRGQQVTLRCSPISGHKSVSWYQQVLGQGPQFIFQYYEKEERGRGNFPDRFSARQFPNYSSELNVNALLLGDSALYLCASSWDNYGYTFGSGTRLTVV.

The CDR3 is CASGTGGLYEKLFF. CDR3 in DNA: TGCGCCAGCGGGACAGGGGGACTATACGAAAAACTGTTTTTT. This chain uses TRBV5-1 with TRBJ1-4; TRBD1 aligns across 11 bases. V lost 7 bases and J lost 8; bases outside the gene matches: 7. Germline V gene sequence: CDR1 SGHRS, CDR2 YFSETQ. The CDR3 is made up of 14 amino acids.

The chain couples TRBV5-5 to TRBJ2-1; TRBD2 matches 9 bases. Germline CDR1 SGHKS, CDR2 YYEKEE (reference sequence). V gave up 0 bases and J gave up 5 bases; unmatched junction bases: 6. There are 16 residues in the CDR3. This CDR3 is CASSLGSLAGNNEQFF. The CDR3 bases are TGTGCCAGCAGCTTGGGTTCACTAGCGGGTAACAATGAGCAGTTCTTC.

Many counts were recorded for this clonotype. The chain has TRBV9 and TRBJ2-4; D is ambiguous. The CDR3 length is 15 residues. V was shortened by 0 bases and J by 2 bases, with 9 bases between the two germline ends. Germline V lookup: CDR1 SGDLS, CDR2 YYNGEE. CDR3 loop: CASSVEPGSKNIQYF. The CDR3, as DNA: TGTGCCAGCAGCGTAGAACCCGGATCCAAAAACATTCAGTACTTC.

This clonotype has just a few counts. The V gene is TRBV3-1, the J gene TRBJ2-1; 8 positions agree with TRBD2. This CDR3 has 15 amino acids. The germline CDR1 and CDR2 sequences are LGHDT and YNNKEL (reference sequence). The junction had 7 bases not matched to a gene; V was cut back by 6 bases and J by 3 bases. This CDR3 is CASSPRSGGYNEQFF. The CDR3, as DNA: TGTGCCAGCAGTCCCCGCAGCGGGGGCTACAATGAGCAGTTCTTC.

This clonotype appeared a few times. The chain has TRBV12-3 or TRBV12-4 and TRBJ2-1; 7 nucleotides align to TRBD2. The CDR3 length is 17 residues. The V and J ends lost 5 bases and 7 bases, in that order; junction bases with no gene match: 17. The CDR3 DNA reads TGTGCCAGCAGTCGAAGTGGAGCGGGGTTAGCGGCGAATGAGCAGTTCTTC. It encodes CASSRSGAGLAANEQFF.

This clonotype has more than one count but fewer than ten. V usage is TRBV7-2 and J usage is TRBJ1-2, with D hard to call. The CDR3 length is 15 residues. V lost 2 bases and J lost 2, with 12 bases in between. From germline, CDR1 is SGHTA and CDR2 FQGNSA. For the CDR3, the DNA is TGTGCCAGCAGCTTACTCGGCACCCAGAACTATGGCTACACCTTC. Residues: CASSLLGTQNYGYTF.

DNA for the CDR3: TGCAGCGTTGAGAGCGGACAGGGCGGTGACGAGCAGTACTTC. Translated: CSVESGQGGDEQYF. The rearrangement uses TRBV29-1 and TRBJ2-7, with 8 nucleotides matching TRBD1. Germline loops: CDR1 SQVTM, CDR2 ANQGSEA. V was pared by 3 bases and J by 5 bases, with 9 bases of the junction left unmatched. The CDR3 has 14 residues.

V gene TRBV12-3 or TRBV12-4 combines with J gene TRBJ1-5; TRBD1 matches at 7 bases. The CDR3 spans 14 residues. J lost 6 bases, V lost 5 bases, and 7 bases had no gene match. In DNA form, the CDR3 reads TGTGCCAGCAGTCTAGGACAGGCATTTCAGCCCCAGCATTTT. It translates to CASSLGQAFQPQHF.

This clonotype turned up a few times. The CDR3 DNA sequence: TGTGCCAGCTCACCCGAATCGGGACAGCAAGAGACCCAGTACTTC. Residues: CASSPESGQQETQYF. The chain is built from TRBV18 and TRBJ2-5, with 7 bases matching TRBD1. The ends lost 3 bases at V and 2 bases at J; junction bases unmatched: 6. Germline values: CDR1 KGHSH, CDR2 LQKENI. The CDR3 extends over 15 amino acids.

The chain links TRBV5-1 to TRBJ2-3; D may be TRBD2 (5 bases). The CDR3 loop spans 12 amino acids. Germline V gives CDR1 SGHRS, CDR2 YFSETQ. V was cut by 5 bases and J by 7 bases, with 11 bases left in between. CDR3 DNA sequence: TGCGCCAGCAGTCCCCGGGGTAATACGCAGTATTTT. Translated: CASSPRGNTQYF.

This clonotype has a handful of counts. The CDR3 DNA reads as TGTGCCAGCAGCCAAGATGCTAGCGGGGAGGATACGCAGTATTTT. Protein: CASSQDASGEDTQYF. The gene calls are TRBV3-1 and TRBJ2-3, with 9 bases lining up with TRBD2. The CDR3 contains 15 residues. The germline gives CDR1 LGHDT, CDR2 YNNKEL (reference sequence). The V gene end was trimmed by 0 bases and the J gene end by 6 bases; junction bases not matched to a gene: 4.

This clonotype was recorded at least ten times. The V gene is TRBV9, the J gene TRBJ1-2; 8 nucleotides align to TRBD1. This CDR3 has 19 residues. Looked up from germline, CDR1 is SGDLS and CDR2 is YYNGEE. J was trimmed by 2 bases and V by 5 bases; bases with no gene match: 20. The CDR3 DNA reads TGTGCCAGCAGTAGCCCAGGGGGCAGTTACGGTACCCGCAACTATGGCTACACCTTC. It codes for CASSSPGGSYGTRNYGYTF.